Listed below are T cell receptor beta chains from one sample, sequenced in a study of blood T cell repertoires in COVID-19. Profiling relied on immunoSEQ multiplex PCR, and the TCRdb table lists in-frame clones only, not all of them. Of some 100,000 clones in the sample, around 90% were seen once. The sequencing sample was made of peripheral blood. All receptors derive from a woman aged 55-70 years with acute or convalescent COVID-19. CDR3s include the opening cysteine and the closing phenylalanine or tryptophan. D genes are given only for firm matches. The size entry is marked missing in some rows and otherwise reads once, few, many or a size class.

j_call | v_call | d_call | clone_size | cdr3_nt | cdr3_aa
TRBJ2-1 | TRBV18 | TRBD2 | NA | TGTGCCAGCTCACCAAGAGCGGGACAGTTCTTC | CASSPRAGQFF
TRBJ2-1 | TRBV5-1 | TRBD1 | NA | TGCGCCAGCAGCCCATCCGGGACAGGGGCCTACAATGAGCAGTTCTTC | CASSPSGTGAYNEQFF
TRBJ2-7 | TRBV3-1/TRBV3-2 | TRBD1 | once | TGTGCCAGCAGCCAGGGAAGGATTGGACAGGGGACCTACGAGCAGTACTTC | CASSQGRIGQGTYEQYF
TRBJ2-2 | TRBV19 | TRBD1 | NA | TGTGCCAGTAAAGGGACAGTAAACACCGGGGAGCTGTTTTTT | CASKGTVNTGELFF
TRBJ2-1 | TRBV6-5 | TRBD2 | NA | TGTGCCAGCAGGGTAGGGACTAGCGGAAGCAATGAGCAGTTCTTC | CASRVGTSGSNEQFF
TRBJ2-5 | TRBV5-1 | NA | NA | TGCGCCAGCAGCTTGGTTTCGGGGGTAGGAGAGACCCAGTACTTC | CASSLVSGVGETQYF
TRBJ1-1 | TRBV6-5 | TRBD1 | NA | TGTGCCAGCCGCGGGGAGGGACAGGGGAGAGCTTTCTTT | CASRGEGQGRAFF
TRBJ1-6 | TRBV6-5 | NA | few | TGTGCCAGCAGTTACGGCAATTCACCCCTCCACTTT | CASSYGNSPLHF
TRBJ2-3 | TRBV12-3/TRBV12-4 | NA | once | TGTGCCAGCAGTTCGGCAGATACGCAGTATTTT | CASSSADTQYF
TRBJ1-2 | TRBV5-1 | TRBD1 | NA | TGCGCCAGCAGCTTGGATTTGGGACAGGGGGCTTCGGGCTACACCTTC | CASSLDLGQGASGYTF
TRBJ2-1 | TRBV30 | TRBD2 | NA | TGTGCCTGGAGTTCATTAGGGACTAGCGGGATAAACAATGAGCAGTTCTTC | CAWSSLGTSGINNEQFF
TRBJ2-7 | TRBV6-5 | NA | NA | TGTGCCACTGCGGGGCATGCCTACGAGCAGTACTTC | CATAGHAYEQYF
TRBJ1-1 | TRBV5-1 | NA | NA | TGCGCCAGCAGCTTTCAAAGCGGTGCTGAAGCTTTCTTT | CASSFQSGAEAFF
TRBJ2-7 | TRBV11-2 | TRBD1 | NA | TGTGCCAGCAGCTTAGAGACAGGGCGATACGAGCAGTACTTC | CASSLETGRYEQYF
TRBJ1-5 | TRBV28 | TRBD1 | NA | TGTGCCAGCAGTGTACCCAGACAGGGGGCGGGTCAGCCCCAGCATTTT | CASSVPRQGAGQPQHF
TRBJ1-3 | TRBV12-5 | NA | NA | TGTGCTAGTGGTCCCGTCCTCGGGACAAATAGACCCCGCTCTGGAAACACCATATATTTT | CASGPVLGTNRPRSGNTIYF
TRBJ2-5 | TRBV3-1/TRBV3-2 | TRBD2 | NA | TGTGCCAGCAGCCACCTGACCGGGACTAGCGCGGGGGAGACCCAGTACTTC | CASSHLTGTSAGETQYF
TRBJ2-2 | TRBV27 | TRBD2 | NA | TGTGCCAGCAGTTTTCTGACTAGCGGGAGGTGGGGCGGGGAGCTGTTTTTT | CASSFLTSGRWGGELFF
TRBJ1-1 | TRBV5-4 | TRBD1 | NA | TGTGCCAGCAGCTTGGGGAGAACCGGGACAGGGAGCTCTGAAGCTTTCTTT | CASSLGRTGTGSSEAFF
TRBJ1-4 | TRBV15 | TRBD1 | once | TGTGCCACCAGCAACGGACAGGGGCAGAGAGAAAAACTGTTTTTT | CATSNGQGQREKLFF
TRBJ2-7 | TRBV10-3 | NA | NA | TGTGCCATCAGTGGGGGGCACTCCGAGCAGTACTTC | CAISGGHSEQYF
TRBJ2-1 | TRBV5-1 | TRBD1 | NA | TGCGCCAGCAGCTTGGCTACGGGACAGGGGTTCGGGAATGAGCAGTTCTTC | CASSLATGQGFGNEQFF
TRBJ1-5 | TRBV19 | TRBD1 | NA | TGTGCCAGTAGGATCTTAGACAGGGGTGACAATCAGCCCCAGCATTTT | CASRILDRGDNQPQHF
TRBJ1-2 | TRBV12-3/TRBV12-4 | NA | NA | TGTGCCAGCCGAGGGGGCTATGGCTACACCTTC | CASRGGYGYTF
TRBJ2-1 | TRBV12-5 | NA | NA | TGTGCTAGTGTGACGGGAGTCCACAGACCCAACAATGAGCAGTTCTTC | CASVTGVHRPNNEQFF
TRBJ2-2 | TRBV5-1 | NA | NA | TGCGCCAGCAGCTTGGGGGGAGGCTTGACCGGGGAGCTGTTTTTT | CASSLGGGLTGELFF
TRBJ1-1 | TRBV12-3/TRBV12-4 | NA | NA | TGTGCCAGCGGACTCACTCATCGGGCTTTCTTT | CASGLTHRAFF
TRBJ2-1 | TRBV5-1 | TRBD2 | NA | TGCGCCAGCAGCTGGAGGGCTAGCGGGAGGGCCGATGAGCAGTTCTTC | CASSWRASGRADEQFF
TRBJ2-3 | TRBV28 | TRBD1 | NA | TGTGCCAGCAGTTTACTGACAGGGGGAGCACTTATGACGCAGTATTTT | CASSLLTGGALMTQYF
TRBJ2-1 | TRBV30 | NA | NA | TGTGCCTGGAGGCGATTACAGGGCAGTCTGGGGAATGAGCAGTTCTTC | CAWRRLQGSLGNEQFF
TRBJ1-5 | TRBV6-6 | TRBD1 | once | TGTGCCAGCAGCCAGGGACAGGATAATCAGCCCCAGCATTTT | CASSQGQDNQPQHF
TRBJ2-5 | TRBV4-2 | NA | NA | TGTGCCAGCAGCCAAGATCGGGAGACCCAGTACTTC | CASSQDRETQYF
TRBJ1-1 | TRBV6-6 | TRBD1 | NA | TGTGCCAGCAGTTACGACAGGGCAGATTTCTTT | CASSYDRADFF
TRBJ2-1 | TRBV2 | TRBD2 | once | TGTGCCAGCAAACCGGGAGGGACCAATGAGCAGTTCTTC | CASKPGGTNEQFF
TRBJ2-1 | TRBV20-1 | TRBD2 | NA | TGCAGTGCTAGTTTCGGGAGGGCCTACAATGAGCAGTTCTTC | CSASFGRAYNEQFF
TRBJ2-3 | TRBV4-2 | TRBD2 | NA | TGTGCCAGCAGCCGCGGGAGCCGTAAAGGCACGGCCACAGATACGCAGTATTTT | CASSRGSRKGTATDTQYF
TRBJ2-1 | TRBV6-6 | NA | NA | TGTGCCAGCAGTTACTCGAGGGCCCCGTATGAGCAGTTCTTC | CASSYSRAPYEQFF
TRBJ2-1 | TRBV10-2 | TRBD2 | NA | TGCGCCAGCAGGGGCGAGCTAGCGGGGGATGAGCAGTTCTTC | CASRGELAGDEQFF
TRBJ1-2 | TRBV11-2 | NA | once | TGTGCCAGCAGCTTAGCTGGGAGCGGGGAAATCTATGGCTACACCTTC | CASSLAGSGEIYGYTF
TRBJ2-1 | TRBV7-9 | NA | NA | TGTGCCAGCACCCCCCGGCAGGGGACCTACAATGAGCAGTTCTTC | CASTPRQGTYNEQFF
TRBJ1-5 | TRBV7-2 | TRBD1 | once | TGTGCCAGCAGAAGAGACAGGGTAAAAGGTCAGCCCCAGCATTTT | CASRRDRVKGQPQHF
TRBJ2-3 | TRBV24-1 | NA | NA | TGTGCCACCAGTGACCCCGGTCGGACTAGCACAGATACGCAGTATTTT | CATSDPGRTSTDTQYF
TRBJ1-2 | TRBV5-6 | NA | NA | TGTGCCAGCAGCGGCGACAGGCGAAATGGCTACACCTTC | CASSGDRRNGYTF
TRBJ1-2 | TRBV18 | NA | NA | TGTGCCAGCTCACAGGACAGAGGCCAATATGGCTACACCTTC | CASSQDRGQYGYTF
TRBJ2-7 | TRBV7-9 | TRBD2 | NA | TGTGCCAGCAGTTCGACTAGCGGGAGAATCTACGAGCAGTACTTC | CASSSTSGRIYEQYF
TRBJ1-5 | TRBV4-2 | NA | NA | TGTGCCAGCAGCCAAGATGGAGGGGATCAGCCCCAGCATTTT | CASSQDGGDQPQHF
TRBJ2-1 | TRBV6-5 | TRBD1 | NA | TGTGCCAGCAAGCCGGGACAGGGGGTATATGAGCAGTTCTTC | CASKPGQGVYEQFF
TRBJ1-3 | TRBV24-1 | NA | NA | TGTGCCACCCGTGGGGCCTCTGGAAACACCATATATTTT | CATRGASGNTIYF
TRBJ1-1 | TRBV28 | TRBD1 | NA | TGTGCCAGCAGTCCATACGTTGCCGCAACCATACCCGCCGGGACAGCGAAGAACACTGAAGCTTTCTTT | CASSPYVAATIPAGTAKNTEAFF
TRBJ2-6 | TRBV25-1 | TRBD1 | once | TGTGCCAGCAGTGAGCCGGGACAGGGTCTAACTGGGGCCAACGTCCTGACTTTC | CASSEPGQGLTGANVLTF